The rows below give T cell receptor beta chains drawn from one sample of a study of T cell repertoires in cytomegalovirus infection. TCRdb processed the reads anew with MiXCR; each CDR3 protein has one entry. Of roughly 990,000 distinct CDR3 sequences in the sample, approximately 31% were seen once. Their target antigens are unknown. The specimen comprised cultured CD8+ T cells from PBMCs, sampled from culture after CMV antigen stimulation. All receptors derive from a human donor in good health (CMV status not recorded). Some clones in this sample may be carry-over from other donors' samples. Each CDR3 is given with its conserved first and last residue. The D gene is left open where the match is weak. Clone size is given for some rows only: seen once, a few or many times, or a class if the clone is expanded.

cdr3_nt cdr3_aa j_call clone_size v_call d_call
TGTGCCAGCAGCTTTCCATTGACTAGCGGGGGCTATAGCTCCTACAATGAGCAGTTCTTC CASSFPLTSGGYSSYNEQFF TRBJ2-1 few TRBV7-8 TRBD2
TGTGCCAGCAGCTTGGACCGGGACAGGGGGCAGGAGGAGCTGTTTTTT CASSLDRDRGQEELFF TRBJ2-2 few TRBV7-6 TRBD1
TGTGCCAGCAGCTTAGAGGTCTCCCCAAACTATGGCTACACCTTC CASSLEVSPNYGYTF TRBJ1-2 many TRBV7-8 NA
TGTGCCAGCAGTCTTCCTAGCGGGGGGGCCACAGATACGCAGTATTTT CASSLPSGGATDTQYF TRBJ2-3 NA TRBV27 TRBD2
TGCGCCAGCATTCCGGGAGAAGGGGTATATGAGCAGTTCTTC CASIPGEGVYEQFF TRBJ2-1 NA TRBV5-1 NA
TGTGCCAGCAGTGAGCCTACAGAGGATACAAGCAATGAGCAGTTCTTC CASSEPTEDTSNEQFF TRBJ2-1 once TRBV6-1 NA
TGTGCCAGCAGTGAAGCAGGGGGGGGAGCGGGGTACGAGCAGTACTTC CASSEAGGGAGYEQYF TRBJ2-7 NA TRBV2 NA
TGTGCCAGCAGTTCCCATGGGGGTTCGGAAAGGGTGAGAGGAGCTTTCTTT CASSSHGGSERVRGAFF TRBJ1-1 few TRBV28 NA
TGCGCCAGCAGCTTCGTGGACAGGGCTCAAGAGACCCAGTACTTC CASSFVDRAQETQYF TRBJ2-5 once TRBV5-1 TRBD1
TGTGCCAGCAGCCCGCGAGATAGATCTGGGGCCAACGTCCTGACTTTC CASSPRDRSGANVLTF TRBJ2-6 once TRBV11-2 NA
TGTGCCAGTAGTCCCGGCGTGCCACGGGGCAATCAGCTCCAGCATTTT CASSPGVPRGNQLQHF TRBJ1-5 NA TRBV19 NA
TGTGCCAGCAGCTCGAGGGGTGTCGATACGCAGTATTTT CASSSRGVDTQYF TRBJ2-3 many TRBV27 NA
TGTGCCAGCAGCTTAAGCGGGGAAGTGACCCAGTACTTC CASSLSGEVTQYF TRBJ2-5 NA TRBV7-4 TRBD2
TGTGCCAGCAGTGAGGCGGTAGAGCAGTTCTTC CASSEAVEQFF TRBJ2-1 few TRBV2 NA
TGTGCCAGCCTCGGACTAGCGGGGAAAGAGACCCAGTACTTC CASLGLAGKETQYF TRBJ2-5 NA TRBV7-8 TRBD2
TGCGCCAGCAGCCAAGGACAGGGGGCTGACACTGAAGCTTTCTTT CASSQGQGADTEAFF TRBJ1-1 few TRBV4-1 TRBD1
TGTGCCAGTAGTATCTGGGACAGGGTGAACACTGAAGCTTTCTTT CASSIWDRVNTEAFF TRBJ1-1 few TRBV19 TRBD1
TGTGCCAGCAGTTCGGACAGGGGGCGAGGAAACACCATATATTTT CASSSDRGRGNTIYF TRBJ1-3 NA TRBV5-5 TRBD1
TGTGCCATCAGTGAGTCGAGTGGGATAGGAAACACCATATATTTT CAISESSGIGNTIYF TRBJ1-3 NA TRBV10-3 NA
TGTGCCAGTAGTATAGTTTTAAAGGTGGACCGGGGTGAGCAGTTCTTC CASSIVLKVDRGEQFF TRBJ2-1 NA TRBV19 NA